This TCR beta chain was identified during a study of technical replicates of blood from a few donors. V lost 4 bases and J lost 3; bases outside the gene matches: 7. Germline V gene data show CDR1 as MNHEY and CDR2 as SVGAGI. This CDR3 region has 15 residues. Sequencing used immunoSEQ multiplex PCR; TCRdb keeps in-frame clones, though not all of them. The sample lists approximately 97,000 clones; approximately 95% were seen once. This sequence originates from a human donor in good health. Source material: T cells isolated from PBMCs. This chain joins TRBV6-5 and TRBJ2-7; 9 bases are shared with TRBD1. CDR3 sequence reads: CASSLSTGGFYEQYF. DNA for the CDR3: TGTGCCAGCAGTTTATCGACAGGGGGTTTCTACGAGCAGTACTTC.